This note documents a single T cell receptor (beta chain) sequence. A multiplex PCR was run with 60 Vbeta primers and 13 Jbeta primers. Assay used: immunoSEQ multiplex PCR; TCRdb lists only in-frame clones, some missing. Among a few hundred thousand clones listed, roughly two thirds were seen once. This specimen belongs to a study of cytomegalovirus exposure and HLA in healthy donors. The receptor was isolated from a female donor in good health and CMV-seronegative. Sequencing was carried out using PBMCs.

The CDR3 nucleotides are TGTGCTAGTGGGTACGGGACAGAGGGGACCCAGTACTTC. Translating it yields CASGYGTEGTQYF. V gene TRBV12-5 combines with J gene TRBJ2-5, with 7 bases aligning to TRBD1. The CDR3 spans 13 residues. V trimming: 6 bases; J trimming: 7 bases; junction bases outside the gene matches: 8. Per the germline V gene, CDR1 is LGHNT and CDR2 is FRNRAP.